This is a list of T cell receptor beta chains from one sample in a study of blood T cell repertoires in COVID-19. Data came from immunoSEQ multiplex PCR; TCRdb stores just in-frame clones and leaves some out. The repertoire holds under 150,000 clones, with approximately 86% as singletons. What was sequenced was PBMCs or T cells enriched from blood (not recorded which). Source of these receptors: a woman aged 45-65 years who had recovered from COVID-19. Each CDR3 is given with its conserved first and last residue. The order of the fields is clone size, J gene, V gene, D gene, CDR3 protein, CDR3 DNA. A D gene is named only where the DNA matches it firmly. Where a row states a size, it is once, few, many or the class of an expanded clone; other rows omit it.

.	TRBJ2-5	TRBV11-2	.	CASSLDPPGQIQETQYF	TGTGCCAGCAGCTTAGACCCACCGGGACAAATCCAAGAGACCCAGTACTTC
.	TRBJ2-5	TRBV5-1	.	CASSPQGFPQETQYF	TGCGCCAGCAGCCCCCAGGGGTTCCCGCAAGAGACCCAGTACTTC
.	TRBJ2-7	TRBV11-2	.	CASSLSGYEQYF	TGTGCCAGCAGCTTATCGGGGTACGAGCAGTACTTC
.	TRBJ2-7	TRBV10-3	.	CAISVEYEQYF	TGTGCCATCAGTGTAGAATACGAGCAGTACTTC
.	TRBJ1-6	TRBV9	.	CASSVSGQENSPLHF	TGTGCCAGCAGCGTATCCGGACAAGAGAATTCACCCCTCCACTTT
.	TRBJ1-1	TRBV20-1	.	CSARFAGEAFF	TGCAGTGCTAGGTTCGCCGGTGAAGCTTTCTTT
.	TRBJ1-1	TRBV10-2	TRBD1	CASSSSRDREFANTEAFF	TGCGCCAGCAGCTCGTCCCGGGACAGGGAATTCGCGAACACTGAAGCTTTCTTT
.	TRBJ1-1	TRBV9	.	CASSVGRGNTEAFF	TGTGCCAGCAGCGTAGGGCGGGGGAACACTGAAGCTTTCTTT
few	TRBJ1-4	TRBV7-2	TRBD1	CASSLYRGWSEKLFF	TGTGCCAGCAGCTTGTACAGGGGGTGGAGTGAAAAACTGTTTTTT
.	TRBJ1-2	TRBV15	TRBD1	CATSKTDRVGDYGYTF	TGTGCCACCAGCAAGACCGACAGGGTTGGAGACTATGGCTACACCTTC
.	TRBJ2-4	TRBV5-4	.	CASSPGGQGKNIQYF	TGTGCCAGCAGCCCGGGGGGCCAAGGCAAAAACATTCAGTACTTC
.	TRBJ1-1	TRBV4-1	.	CASSRETGGGGNTEAFF	TGCGCCAGCAGCCGAGAGACCGGGGGTGGGGGGAACACTGAAGCTTTCTTT
.	TRBJ1-4	TRBV4-1	.	CASSQGAGENEKLFF	TGCGCCAGCAGCCAAGGGGCAGGGGAAAACGAAAAACTGTTTTTT
.	TRBJ2-5	TRBV11-2	.	CASSLGGGLGETQYF	TGTGCCAGCAGCCTAGGGGGAGGTTTAGGAGAGACCCAGTACTTC
.	TRBJ1-6	TRBV10-1	.	CASSGGGAGNSPLHF	TGCGCCAGCAGTGGGGGGGGCGCCGGGAATTCACCCCTCCACTTT
.	TRBJ1-6	TRBV19	TRBD1	CASSATGTGAYNSPLHF	TGTGCCAGTAGTGCCACCGGGACAGGGGCGTATAATTCACCCCTCCACTTT
.	TRBJ2-1	TRBV19	.	CASSTPENEQFF	TGTGCCAGTAGTACCCCTGAGAATGAGCAGTTCTTC
.	TRBJ2-1	TRBV2	TRBD2	CASSGLAGGYNEQFF	TGTGCCAGCAGTGGACTAGCGGGGGGTTACAATGAGCAGTTCTTC
.	TRBJ2-7	TRBV13	TRBD2	CASSLFGGTSYEQYF	TGTGCCAGCAGCCTTTTCGGGGGGACCTCCTACGAGCAGTACTTC
.	TRBJ1-3	TRBV5-1	.	CASSLERTDRNTIYF	TGCGCCAGCAGCTTGGAAAGGACAGATAGAAACACCATATATTTT
.	TRBJ2-3	TRBV12-3/TRBV12-4	.	CASSFGAGKYF	TGTGCCAGCAGTTTTGGGGCAGGGAAGTATTTT
.	TRBJ2-2	TRBV21-1	.	CASSKPGTSGGAFTGELFF	TGTGCCAGCAGCAAACCCGGGACTAGCGGGGGGGCTTTTACCGGGGAGCTGTTTTTT
.	TRBJ1-4	TRBV9	.	CASSVGAWEEKLFF	TGTGCCAGCAGCGTAGGAGCGTGGGAGGAAAAACTGTTTTTT
.	TRBJ1-4	TRBV11-2	.	CASSLAPGPYNEKLFF	TGTGCCAGCAGCTTAGCTCCAGGGCCCTATAATGAAAAACTGTTTTTT
.	TRBJ2-7	TRBV2	.	CASSEYGTFSNYEQYF	TGTGCCAGCAGTGAATACGGGACTTTCTCGAACTACGAGCAGTACTTC
.	TRBJ2-3	TRBV2	.	CASSEGPTRRTDTQYF	TGTGCCAGCAGTGAAGGCCCGACTCGGCGCACAGATACGCAGTATTTT
.	TRBJ2-5	TRBV7-9	.	CASSAYGETQYF	TGTGCCAGCAGCGCATACGGGGAGACCCAGTACTTC
.	TRBJ1-5	TRBV12-3/TRBV12-4	.	CASSLRGNQPQHF	TGTGCCAGCAGTTTACGGGGGAATCAGCCCCAGCATTTT
.	TRBJ1-6	TRBV5-5	TRBD1	CASSLVFRGQSSYNSPLHF	TGTGCCAGCAGCTTGGTTTTCAGGGGGCAAAGCTCCTATAATTCACCCCTCCACTTT
.	TRBJ2-7	TRBV3-1/TRBV3-2	.	CASSQTLLGSGAYEQYF	TGTGCCAGCAGCCAAACCCTGTTGGGTAGCGGAGCCTACGAGCAGTACTTC
.	TRBJ2-2	TRBV6-5	TRBD1	CASSYYTGANTGELFF	TGTGCCAGCAGTTACTACACAGGGGCGAACACCGGGGAGCTGTTTTTT
.	TRBJ2-7	TRBV5-1	TRBD2	CASSFGTSGSYEQYF	TGCGCCAGCAGCTTCGGGACTAGCGGTTCCTACGAGCAGTACTTC
.	TRBJ1-1	TRBV11-2	.	CASSLVVAQGATEAFF	TGTGCCAGCAGCTTAGTTGTCGCACAGGGTGCCACTGAAGCTTTCTTT
.	TRBJ2-7	TRBV7-9	TRBD1	CASSLVTGVGEQYF	TGTGCCAGCAGCTTAGTTACAGGGGTTGGCGAGCAGTACTTC
.	TRBJ2-7	TRBV12-3/TRBV12-4	TRBD2	CASPGTSGGLYF	TGTGCCAGCCCTGGGACTAGCGGGGGACTGTACTTC
.	TRBJ2-7	TRBV7-9	TRBD1	CASSDRTGGNEQYF	TGTGCCAGCAGCGATCGGACAGGGGGCAACGAGCAGTACTTC
.	TRBJ2-3	TRBV5-4	.	CASSLGGTSTDTQYF	TGTGCCAGCAGCTTGGGTGGGACTAGCACAGATACGCAGTATTTT
.	TRBJ2-1	TRBV9	TRBD1	CASSDPRDRDFLSSYNEQFF	TGTGCCAGCAGCGACCCTCGGGACAGGGATTTCCTAAGCTCCTACAATGAGCAGTTCTTC
.	TRBJ1-5	TRBV6-1	.	CASSESQRGLVQPQHF	TGTGCCAGCAGTGAATCCCAACGAGGGTTAGTTCAGCCCCAGCATTTT
once	TRBJ2-2	TRBV9	TRBD1	CASSARGTGDFTGELFF	TGTGCCAGCAGCGCCCGAGGGACAGGGGACTTCACCGGGGAGCTGTTTTTT
.	TRBJ2-1	TRBV11-3	.	CASSQREGGTFF	TGTGCCAGCAGCCAACGAGAGGGTGGTACGTTCTTC